Listed below are T cell receptor beta chains from one sample, sequenced in a study of blood T cell repertoires in COVID-19. The protocol was immunoSEQ multiplex PCR, while the TCRdb copy is restricted to in-frame clones and leaves out a portion. Of about 220,000 clones listed, approximately 85% are singletons. The sample was peripheral blood. The receptors were sampled from a woman aged 70-85 years with COVID-19, enrolled during active disease. The CDR3 runs from the conserved cysteine through the conserved F or W. A D gene is named only where the DNA matches it firmly. Where a row states a size, it is once, few, many or the class of an expanded clone; other rows omit it.

J gene | clone size | V gene | D gene | CDR3 DNA | CDR3 protein
TRBJ1-5 | few | TRBV4-3 | NA | TGCGCCAGCAGCCAAGGTACAGGGTTTAGTCAGCCCCAGCATTTT | CASSQGTGFSQPQHF
TRBJ1-3 | NA | TRBV7-9 | TRBD1 | TGTGCCAGCAGCCAGACAGGGGCTGGAAACACCATATATTTT | CASSQTGAGNTIYF
TRBJ1-4 | NA | TRBV3-1/TRBV3-2 | NA | TGTGCCAGCAGCCAGGACAGAAGTGCAACTAATGAAAAACTGTTTTTT | CASSQDRSATNEKLFF
TRBJ1-4 | NA | TRBV2 | NA | TGTGCCAGCAGTGATTCGGGGTTAACTAATGAAAAACTGTTTTTT | CASSDSGLTNEKLFF
TRBJ1-6 | NA | TRBV6-5 | TRBD1 | TGTGCCAGCAGTTACTCGGGACAGCATAATTCACCCCTCCACTTT | CASSYSGQHNSPLHF
TRBJ2-7 | NA | TRBV9 | TRBD1 | TGTGCCAGCAGCGTAGAAGGACAGGGGGACGAGCAGTACTTC | CASSVEGQGDEQYF
TRBJ1-2 | NA | TRBV2 | NA | TGTGCCAGCAGTGAGACAGACTATGGCTACACCTTC | CASSETDYGYTF
TRBJ1-2 | NA | TRBV6-5 | NA | TGTGCCACCAGGGAGGCTGCGGGCCAAGGCTACACCTTC | CATREAAGQGYTF
TRBJ1-1 | NA | TRBV7-9 | TRBD1 | TGTGCCAGCAGCTTATTGGGACAGCAGAACACTGAAGCTTTCTTT | CASSLLGQQNTEAFF
TRBJ2-7 | once | TRBV6-2/TRBV6-3 | NA | TGTGCCAGCAGTCCCCGGGGTAGTGCCTACGAGCAGTACTTC | CASSPRGSAYEQYF
TRBJ1-5 | NA | TRBV7-2 | TRBD1 | TGTGCCAGCAGCGAATCCGGGACAGGATTTTATAGCAATCAGCCCCAGCATTTT | CASSESGTGFYSNQPQHF
TRBJ1-1 | NA | TRBV11-3 | TRBD1 | TGTGCCAGCAGCACAGGACAGGGATTTGAAGCTTTCTTT | CASSTGQGFEAFF
TRBJ1-3 | NA | TRBV3-1/TRBV3-2 | TRBD1 | TGTGCCAGCAGCCTCCCTAGGACAGGGGGTTGGGGAAACACCATATATTTT | CASSLPRTGGWGNTIYF
TRBJ2-1 | few | TRBV6-6 | NA | TGTGCCAGCAGTTACTTGCGTCATGAGCAGTTCTTC | CASSYLRHEQFF
TRBJ2-7 | NA | TRBV4-3 | TRBD2 | TGCGCCAGCAGCCACCAGACTAGCGGGAGCCAGCAGTACTTC | CASSHQTSGSQQYF
TRBJ1-2 | few | TRBV3-1/TRBV3-2 | NA | TGTGCCAGCAGCCAAAGAGGTAAGGACAAGCAGGATGGCTACACCTTC | CASSQRGKDKQDGYTF
TRBJ2-2 | NA | TRBV9 | NA | TGTGCCAGCAGCGGAGGGAACACCGGGGAGCTGTTTTTT | CASSGGNTGELFF
TRBJ1-2 | NA | TRBV7-2 | NA | TGTGCCAGCAGCCCATCTCCGGACAGCCAGACCTATGGCTACACCTTC | CASSPSPDSQTYGYTF
TRBJ2-5 | NA | TRBV5-1 | NA | TGCGCCAGCAGCTTGGTGGTTCAGGAGACCCAGTACTTC | CASSLVVQETQYF
TRBJ1-5 | once | TRBV9 | TRBD1 | TGTGCCAGCAGCGCGGGGCCGGGACAGGGGAACAATCAGCCCCAGCATTTT | CASSAGPGQGNNQPQHF
TRBJ2-7 | NA | TRBV4-1 | NA | TGCGCCAGCAGCCAGGGCGACAGGAGAGTCTCCGAGCAGTACTTC | CASSQGDRRVSEQYF
TRBJ1-5 | NA | TRBV10-3 | NA | TGTGCCATCAGTGAGGGTGGAGGGGAAGGTTATCAGCCCCAGCATTTT | CAISEGGGEGYQPQHF
TRBJ2-1 | NA | TRBV5-1 | NA | TGCGCCAGCAGTTCGTCTTTTGAGCAGTTCTTC | CASSSSFEQFF
TRBJ1-1 | few | TRBV2 | TRBD1 | TGTGCCACGACAGGGGGCTGGACTGAAGCTTTCTTT | CATTGGWTEAFF
TRBJ2-5 | NA | TRBV11-3 | NA | TGTGCCAGCAGCTTCCTCTCCTCTGGCGGGCAAGAGACCCAGTACTTC | CASSFLSSGGQETQYF
TRBJ1-1 | NA | TRBV5-1 | NA | TGCGCCAGCAGCTTGGCCGGGCAGGGGCCGAACACTGAAGCTTTCTTT | CASSLAGQGPNTEAFF
TRBJ1-2 | once | TRBV27 | NA | TGTGCCAGCGGAGGTACTCCTTTTTCTGGCTACACCTTC | CASGGTPFSGYTF
TRBJ2-3 | NA | TRBV10-1 | NA | TGCGCCAGCAGTGAGACCCACTGGGGACTCGGCACAGATACGCAGTATTTT | CASSETHWGLGTDTQYF
TRBJ2-1 | many | TRBV7-9 | NA | TGTGCCACCTCCCAGTACAATGAGCAGTTCTTC | CATSQYNEQFF
TRBJ1-1 | NA | TRBV11-3 | NA | TGTGCCAGCAGCTTAGGTTATAACACTGAAGCTTTCTTT | CASSLGYNTEAFF
TRBJ2-1 | few | TRBV6-4 | TRBD1 | TGTGCCAGCAGCCACCCGGGACAGGGGGTCGATGAGCAGTTCTTC | CASSHPGQGVDEQFF
TRBJ1-2 | once | TRBV10-3 | NA | TGTGCCATCAGTGAGCGGACAAAGAACTATGGCTACACCTTC | CAISERTKNYGYTF
TRBJ1-5 | NA | TRBV12-5 | TRBD1 | TGTGCTAGTGGTTTGACCTACCGGGACAGGGGCCAGCCCCAGCATTTT | CASGLTYRDRGQPQHF
TRBJ1-2 | NA | TRBV18 | NA | TGTGCCAGCTCACGAACCAGGGGCGTGGGCTATGGCTACACCTTC | CASSRTRGVGYGYTF
TRBJ1-1 | NA | TRBV4-3 | NA | TGCGCCAGCAGCCAAGGAGTGTCCGGGAACACTGAAGCTTTCTTT | CASSQGVSGNTEAFF
TRBJ1-5 | NA | TRBV7-8 | NA | TGTGCCAGCAGCTCCGACGGGGATAGCAATCAGCCCCAGCATTTT | CASSSDGDSNQPQHF
TRBJ2-7 | NA | TRBV7-9 | TRBD1 | TGTGCCAGCAGTTGGGACAGGAATCCCTACGAGCAGTACTTC | CASSWDRNPYEQYF
TRBJ1-2 | NA | TRBV2 | TRBD1 | TGTGCCAGCAGTGAGACAGGGTTTAACTATGGCTACACCTTC | CASSETGFNYGYTF
TRBJ2-1 | NA | TRBV23-1 | NA | TGCGCCAGCAGGGACATCGGGACATACAATGAGCAGTTCTTC | CASRDIGTYNEQFF
TRBJ2-2 | NA | TRBV5-4 | NA | TGTGCCAGCGGCGGAGGTACGGACACCGGGGAGCTGTTTTTT | CASGGGTDTGELFF
TRBJ1-5 | once | TRBV27 | TRBD1 | TGTGCCAGCAGTCGGGGGACAGATAATCAGCCCCAGCATTTT | CASSRGTDNQPQHF
TRBJ1-1 | NA | TRBV19 | NA | TGTGCCAGTAGTATAAGTTCGCAGGGGATCGACATGAACACTGAAGCTTTCTTT | CASSISSQGIDMNTEAFF
TRBJ1-5 | NA | TRBV6-5 | NA | TGTGCCAGCAGTTACTCGTACGGGAATCAGCCCCAGCATTTT | CASSYSYGNQPQHF
TRBJ2-7 | once | TRBV7-6 | TRBD2 | TGTGCCAGCAGCCCGCTAGCGGGGGGGCGGGAGCAGTACTTC | CASSPLAGGREQYF
TRBJ1-6 | few | TRBV6-6 | TRBD1 | TGTGCCAGCAGTTACCCGACAGGGTTGGGCAATTCACCCCTCCACTTT | CASSYPTGLGNSPLHF
TRBJ1-5 | NA | TRBV18 | TRBD1 | TGTGCCAGCTCACCTCGACAGGGGAATCAGCCCCAGCATTTT | CASSPRQGNQPQHF
TRBJ2-7 | few | TRBV9 | NA | TGTGCCAGCAGCCAGGGGGGCAGATGGGACAGCGTTTCCTACGAGCAGTACTTC | CASSQGGRWDSVSYEQYF
TRBJ1-2 | NA | TRBV10-3 | TRBD1 | TGTGCCATCAGTGACCCCGGACAGGGTCGACCCTATGGCTACACCTTC | CAISDPGQGRPYGYTF
TRBJ1-6 | NA | TRBV5-1 | NA | TGCGCCAGCAGCTTGGGCAGGGGCGCCGATTCACCCCTCCACTTT | CASSLGRGADSPLHF
TRBJ2-1 | NA | TRBV28 | TRBD2 | TGTGCCAGCAGAGAGGGACTAGCGGGAGAGCAGTTCTTC | CASREGLAGEQFF
TRBJ2-5 | NA | TRBV27 | NA | TGTGCCAGCAGTTTATCCTCCCTAGGTGGAGAGACCCAGTACTTC | CASSLSSLGGETQYF
TRBJ1-1 | once | TRBV14 | NA | TGTGCCAGCAGCCAAGGTTTATGGGCCGGTGAAGCTTTCTTT | CASSQGLWAGEAFF
TRBJ2-2 | NA | TRBV19 | NA | TGTGCCAGTAGTTCCAGGGTGTCATCGAACACCGGGGAGCTGTTTTTT | CASSSRVSSNTGELFF
TRBJ1-4 | NA | TRBV18 | NA | TGTGCCAGCTCCCCATCCGGGGTAAATGAAAAACTGTTTTTT | CASSPSGVNEKLFF